The source of this TCR beta chain is a study of CD8 T cells in Susac syndrome. Germline CDR1 is GTSNPN and CDR2 is SVGIG (reference sequence). V gave up 0 bases and J gave up 5 bases, with 13 bases separating them. The length of the CDR3 is 14 residues. The RNA input was about 0.45 to 1 ug, and it was reverse transcribed with random hexamers. TCRdb reanalysed the immunoSEQ multiplex PCR reads using MiXCR and keeps one entry per CDR3 protein. The repertoire consists of about 240,000 distinct CDR3 sequences, with approximately 95% occurring once and the leading ten covering approximately 0.094%. The source material was CD4+ T cells from PBMCs. The sequence was collected from a human donor with Susac syndrome. The V call is TRBV30, the J call TRBJ1-1; no clear D. The DNA of the CDR3 is TGTGCCTGGAGTGTAAGGAGGGCCGAGACTGAAGCTTTCTTT. It specifies CAWSVRRAETEAFF.